Listed below are T cell receptor beta chains from one sample, sequenced in a study of cytomegalovirus exposure and HLA in healthy donors. TCRdb's table, derived via immunoSEQ multiplex PCR, lists solely in-frame clones and lacks some. The profile shows around 100,000 clones, 60% to 75% of them singletons. The sample was PBMCs. All receptors derive from a man between 40 and 49 years old in good health and CMV-seropositive. Each CDR3 is given with its conserved first and last residue. Fields, in order: J gene, V gene, clone size, D gene, CDR3 DNA, CDR3 protein. D genes are given only for firm matches. Size is stated for part of the rows, as once, few or many counts, or as a class when the clone is expanded.

>TRBJ2-7|TRBV7-9|once|TRBD1
TGTGCCAGCAGCTGGCCAGGGGGCCAGAGCTCCTACGAGCAGTACTTC
CASSWPGGQSSYEQYF
>TRBJ1-2|TRBV6-5|once|.
TGTGCCAGCAGTTACTCACCAGGGGCGAGCTATGGCTACACCTTC
CASSYSPGASYGYTF
>TRBJ2-2|TRBV7-2|.|TRBD2
TGTGCCAGCAGCTTAGATCCCGGACTAGCAATGAACACCGGGGAGCTGTTTTTT
CASSLDPGLAMNTGELFF
>TRBJ2-1|TRBV13|few|.
TGTGCCAGCAGCTTAGGAACGGGAAGAGGAGGTGAGCAGTTCTTC
CASSLGTGRGGEQFF
>TRBJ1-5|TRBV7-2|.|.
TGTGCCAGCAGCTTATCAGGGGTAGCCGATCAGCCCCAGCATTTT
CASSLSGVADQPQHF
>TRBJ1-1|TRBV7-2|.|.
TGTGCCAGCAGCTTCGGGTCCCGGGCTGAAGCTTTCTTT
CASSFGSRAEAFF
>TRBJ1-5|TRBV4-1|once|.
TGCGCCAGCAGCCAAGAGGGCCTCTATAGCAATCAGCCCCAGCATTTT
CASSQEGLYSNQPQHF
>TRBJ2-1|TRBV4-3|.|TRBD2
TGCGCCAGCAGCCTCAATCCGGGACTAGCGGGAGACAATGAGCAGTTCTTC
CASSLNPGLAGDNEQFF
>TRBJ1-1|TRBV13|.|.
TGTGCCAGCAGCCCTAGGGGGAACACTGAAGCTTTCTTT
CASSPRGNTEAFF
>TRBJ2-2|TRBV18|once|TRBD2
TGTGCCAGCTCACCCGCGGGAGGAGGCGGGGAGCTGTTTTTT
CASSPAGGGGELFF
>TRBJ2-2|TRBV7-3|.|TRBD1
TGTGCCAGCAGCTCCGCCCGGACAGGGGCCGGGGAGCTGTTTTTT
CASSSARTGAGELFF
>TRBJ1-1|TRBV10-3|.|.
TGTGCCATCAGTCCAGAGGCGAACACTGAAGCTTTCTTT
CAISPEANTEAFF
>TRBJ2-1|TRBV27|.|TRBD2
TGTGCCAGCAGTGGGGGGACTAGCGGGAGGAATGAGCAGTTCTTC
CASSGGTSGRNEQFF
>TRBJ2-2|TRBV18|.|.
TGTGCCAGCTCACCCAGCCCCGGCGGCACCGGGGAGCTGTTTTTT
CASSPSPGGTGELFF
>TRBJ2-3|TRBV9|few|.
TGTGCCAGCAGCGTACCGACTAGAGATACGCAGTATTTT
CASSVPTRDTQYF
>TRBJ2-1|TRBV9|.|TRBD2
TGTGCCAGCAGCGTAGGGGCTAGCGGTTACAATGAGCAGTTCTTC
CASSVGASGYNEQFF
>TRBJ2-2|TRBV5-1|.|.
TGCGCCAGCAGCTTGGAGGGGGTCACCGGGGAGCTGTTTTTT
CASSLEGVTGELFF
>TRBJ1-2|TRBV9|.|TRBD1
TGTGCCAGCAGCGGGGACAGTCCTAACTATGGCTACACCTTC
CASSGDSPNYGYTF
>TRBJ2-7|TRBV28|.|.
TGTGCCACGGTGGGGGCTGGGGCCTACGAGCAGTACTTC
CATVGAGAYEQYF
>TRBJ1-2|TRBV7-2|.|TRBD1
TGTGCCAGCAGCGAAGCCGGGGGGACAGGCTATGGCTACACCTTC
CASSEAGGTGYGYTF
>TRBJ2-3|TRBV18|.|TRBD1
TGTGCCAGCTCACCGGTGGTGGCAGGGGGCTACACAGATACGCAGTATTTT
CASSPVVAGGYTDTQYF
>TRBJ1-2|TRBV28|few|.
TGTGCCAGCAGTTTACGGACAGACTATGGCTACACCTTC
CASSLRTDYGYTF
>TRBJ1-1|TRBV5-4|.|.
TGTGCCAGCAGCGCAACTCTACAAGAGGACACTGAAGCTTTCTTT
CASSATLQEDTEAFF
>TRBJ2-4|TRBV13|.|.
TGTGCCAGCAGCCCCCGACTTATACGGAACATTCAGTACTTC
CASSPRLIRNIQYF
>TRBJ2-1|TRBV5-1|.|.
TGCGCCAGCAGCTTGGGGGCAGGGGTAAGGAATGAGCAGTTCTTC
CASSLGAGVRNEQFF
>TRBJ1-1|TRBV4-1|.|.
TGCGCCAGCATCCAAGGGGGGGAGGGGAAAACTGAAGCTTTCTTT
CASIQGGEGKTEAFF
>TRBJ2-7|TRBV19|.|.
TGTGCCAGTAGTACGACAGGACGATACGAGCAGTACTTC
CASSTTGRYEQYF
>TRBJ2-7|TRBV2|.|.
TGTGCCAGCAGGGACAGCTCCTACGAGCAGTACTTC
CASRDSSYEQYF
>TRBJ1-2|TRBV4-3|.|.
TGCGCCAGCAGCCAAGATTACGGCCAGGTCTATGGCTACACCTTC
CASSQDYGQVYGYTF
>TRBJ1-5|TRBV19|.|.
TGTGCCAGTAGGGCGCGACAGATTAGCAATCAGCCCCAGCATTTT
CASRARQISNQPQHF
>TRBJ2-5|TRBV29-1|.|.
TGCAGCGTAGCCACTCGCGGGACAGCGGGGGCCCAGTACTTC
CSVATRGTAGAQYF
>TRBJ1-4|TRBV7-2|.|.
TGTGCCAGCAGCTTAGATGGGCCGGGTAGCGGTGAAAAACTGTTTTTT
CASSLDGPGSGEKLFF
>TRBJ1-2|TRBV6-1|.|.
TGTGCCAGCAGTCAGAGAGGGTCTAACTATGGCTACACCTTC
CASSQRGSNYGYTF
>TRBJ2-2|TRBV7-9|.|TRBD2
TGTGCCAGCACACGAGCGGGGCGGGAGAACACCGGGGAGCTGTTTTTT
CASTRAGRENTGELFF
>TRBJ2-7|TRBV28|few|.
TGTGCCAGCAGCCCAACCGGGTTGCCCCTAACTTACTTC
CASSPTGLPLTYF
>TRBJ2-1|TRBV15|once|TRBD2
TGTGCCACCAGCAGAGAACTAGCGGGAGTAGGAAATGAGCAGTTCTTC
CATSRELAGVGNEQFF
>TRBJ1-2|TRBV25-1|.|TRBD1
TGTGCCAGCAGCCTCGGGGGGACAGGCCAAGCTAACTATGGCTACACCTTC
CASSLGGTGQANYGYTF
>TRBJ1-1|TRBV30|.|.
TGTGCCTGGAGCGGTACAGGGATTGCAGGGGCTGAAGCTTTCTTT
CAWSGTGIAGAEAFF
>TRBJ2-7|TRBV7-9|once|TRBD1
TGTGCCAGCTCCCCAGGGGGCGCGAACCTCGAGCAGTACTTC
CASSPGGANLEQYF
>TRBJ2-2|TRBV1|.|.
TGCACCAGCAGCCAAGATCGGCGGGAGGGCCTTACCGGGGAGCTGTTTTTT
CTSSQDRREGLTGELFF
>TRBJ1-2|TRBV5-4|.|TRBD1
TGTGCCAGCAGCTCCGGACAGGGGGACTATGGCTACACCTTC
CASSSGQGDYGYTF
>TRBJ2-1|TRBV6-4|.|TRBD2
TGTGCCAGCAGTGGGGGGACTAGCGGGAGCAATGAGCAGCTCTTC
CASSGGTSGSNEQLF
>TRBJ2-1|TRBV6-5|.|.
TGTGCCAGCAGTTACAAAACAGCATCCAATGAGCAGTTCTTC
CASSYKTASNEQFF
>TRBJ2-2|TRBV7-6|few|.
TGTGCCAGCAGCCCCGGGACATCAACCGGGGAGCTGTTTTTT
CASSPGTSTGELFF
>TRBJ2-7|TRBV28|.|.
TGTGCCAGCAGTCTGCAGCCTCGGGGGGAGCAGTACTTC
CASSLQPRGEQYF
>TRBJ1-2|TRBV30|.|.
TGTGCCTGGAGTGTATTGGTAGGGCAGGGGAGCTATGGCTACACCTTC
CAWSVLVGQGSYGYTF
>TRBJ1-1|TRBV10-3|.|.
TGTGCCATCAGTCCCCGGGACCCGGGGGACACTGAAGCTTTCTTT
CAISPRDPGDTEAFF
>TRBJ1-3|TRBV29-1|.|.
TGCAGCGTTGACGGGGGGGCTGGAAACACCATATATTTT
CSVDGGAGNTIYF
>TRBJ1-1|TRBV7-8|few|.
TGTGCCAGCAGCCTGAGGGCGGGCAGCACTGAAGCTTTCTTT
CASSLRAGSTEAFF
>TRBJ1-1|TRBV27|.|.
TGTGCCAGCAGTGATACAGGGTTTCCGTGGACTGAAGCTTTCTTT
CASSDTGFPWTEAFF